The TCR beta chain described here comes from a study of shared clonotypes between healthy human individuals. CDR3 length: 16 residues. Trimming took off 4 bases at V and 4 bases at J, with 20 bases between the two ends. Germline CDR1 reads MNHNS; CDR2 reads SASEGT. Using ten immunoSEQ deep assay plates, investigators sequenced unsorted PBMC DNA. The data were produced by immunoSEQ multiplex PCR, yet TCRdb's version contains in-frame clones alone and is incomplete. The sample comprises under 600,000 clones, around 80% of which are singletons, and about 12% rests with the top ten. The chain combines TRBV6-1 with TRBJ2-7; D is perhaps TRBD1 (5 bases). This sequence was found in a woman between 35 and 50 years old in good health. Some clones in this sample may be carry-over from other donors' samples. The sample was PBMCs. This CDR3 reads CASSGLGIMGLYEQYF. Written as DNA, the CDR3 is TGTGCCAGCAGTGGGTTGGGGATAATGGGGCTTTACGAGCAGTACTTC.